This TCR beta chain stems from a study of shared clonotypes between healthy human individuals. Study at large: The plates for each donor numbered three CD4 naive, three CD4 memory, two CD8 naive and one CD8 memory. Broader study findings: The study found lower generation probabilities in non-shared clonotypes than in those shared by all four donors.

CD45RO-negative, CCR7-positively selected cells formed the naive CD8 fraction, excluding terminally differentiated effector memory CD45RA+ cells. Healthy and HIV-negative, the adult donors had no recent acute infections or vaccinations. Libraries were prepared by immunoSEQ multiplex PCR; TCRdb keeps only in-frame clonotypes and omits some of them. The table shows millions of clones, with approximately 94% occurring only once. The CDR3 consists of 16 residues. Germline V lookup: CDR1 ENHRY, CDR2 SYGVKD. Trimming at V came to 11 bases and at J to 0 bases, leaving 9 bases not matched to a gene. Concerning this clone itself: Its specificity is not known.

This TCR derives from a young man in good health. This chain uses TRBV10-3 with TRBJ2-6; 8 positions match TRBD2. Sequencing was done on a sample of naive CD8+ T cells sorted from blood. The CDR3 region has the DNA TGTGCCTCGACGGGGGGGCTCCTCTCTGGGGCCAACGTCCTGACTTTC. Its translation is CASTGGLLSGANVLTF.